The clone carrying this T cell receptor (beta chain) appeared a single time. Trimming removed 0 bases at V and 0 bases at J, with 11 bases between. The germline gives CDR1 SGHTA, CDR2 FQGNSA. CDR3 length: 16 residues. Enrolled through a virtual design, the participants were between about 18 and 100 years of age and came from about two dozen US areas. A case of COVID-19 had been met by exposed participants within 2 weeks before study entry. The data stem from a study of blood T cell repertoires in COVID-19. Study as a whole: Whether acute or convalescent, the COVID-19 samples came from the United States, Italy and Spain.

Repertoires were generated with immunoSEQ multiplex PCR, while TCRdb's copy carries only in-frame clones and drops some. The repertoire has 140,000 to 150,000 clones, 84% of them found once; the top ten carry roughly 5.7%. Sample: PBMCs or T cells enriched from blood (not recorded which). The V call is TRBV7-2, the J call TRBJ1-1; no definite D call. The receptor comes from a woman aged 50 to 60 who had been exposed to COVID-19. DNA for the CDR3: TGTGCCAGCAGCTTAGCCCACGGGATCATGAACACTGAAGCTTTCTTT. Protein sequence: CASSLAHGIMNTEAFF.